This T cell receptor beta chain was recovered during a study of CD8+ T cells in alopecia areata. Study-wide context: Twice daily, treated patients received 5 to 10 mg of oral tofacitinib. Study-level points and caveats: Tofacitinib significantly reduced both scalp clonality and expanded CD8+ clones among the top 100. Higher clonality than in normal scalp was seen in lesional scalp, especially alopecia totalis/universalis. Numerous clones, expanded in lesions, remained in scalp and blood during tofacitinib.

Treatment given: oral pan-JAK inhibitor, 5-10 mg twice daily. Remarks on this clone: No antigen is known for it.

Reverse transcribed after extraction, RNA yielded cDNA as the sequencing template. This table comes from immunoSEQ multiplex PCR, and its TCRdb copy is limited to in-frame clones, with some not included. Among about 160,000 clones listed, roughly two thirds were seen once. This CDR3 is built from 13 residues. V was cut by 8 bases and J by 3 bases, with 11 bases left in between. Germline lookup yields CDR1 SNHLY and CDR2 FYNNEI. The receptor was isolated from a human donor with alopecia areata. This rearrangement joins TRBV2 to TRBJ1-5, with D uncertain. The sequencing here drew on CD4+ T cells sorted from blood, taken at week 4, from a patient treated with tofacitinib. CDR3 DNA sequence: TGTGCCAGCGCACCCGAACTCAATCAGCCCCAGCATTTT. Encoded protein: CASAPELNQPQHF.